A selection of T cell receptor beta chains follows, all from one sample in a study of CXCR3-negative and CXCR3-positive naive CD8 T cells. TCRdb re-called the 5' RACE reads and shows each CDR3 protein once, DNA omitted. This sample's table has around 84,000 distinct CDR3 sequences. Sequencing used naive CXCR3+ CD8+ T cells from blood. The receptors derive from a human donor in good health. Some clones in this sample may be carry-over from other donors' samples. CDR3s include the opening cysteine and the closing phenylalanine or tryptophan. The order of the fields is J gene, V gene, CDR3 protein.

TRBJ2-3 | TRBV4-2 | CASSIRRTDTQYF
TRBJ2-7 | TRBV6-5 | CASKRPTGRTYEQYF
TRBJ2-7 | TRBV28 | CASSETVYEQYF
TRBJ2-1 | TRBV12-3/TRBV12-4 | CASSSGLYNEQFF
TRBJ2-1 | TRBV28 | CASSLSYRQATYNEQFF
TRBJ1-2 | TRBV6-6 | CASTEGLYGYTF
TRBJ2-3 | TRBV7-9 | CASRSGRGDTQYF
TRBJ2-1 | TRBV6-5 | CASSLTGQGPYNEQFF
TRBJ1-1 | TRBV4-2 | CASSQPGQIFEAFF
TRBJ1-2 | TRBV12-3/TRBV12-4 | CASSFGGAGYTF
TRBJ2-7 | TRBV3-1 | CASSLGTGAVYEQYF
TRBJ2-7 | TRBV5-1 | CASSLETPSIYYEQYF
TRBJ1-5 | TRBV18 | CASSPIADRAPQHF
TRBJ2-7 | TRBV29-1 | CSVAGQTYEQYF
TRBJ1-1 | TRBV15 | CATSGDRDTRKNTEAFF
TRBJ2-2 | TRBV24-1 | CATSDSSGEPFTGELFF